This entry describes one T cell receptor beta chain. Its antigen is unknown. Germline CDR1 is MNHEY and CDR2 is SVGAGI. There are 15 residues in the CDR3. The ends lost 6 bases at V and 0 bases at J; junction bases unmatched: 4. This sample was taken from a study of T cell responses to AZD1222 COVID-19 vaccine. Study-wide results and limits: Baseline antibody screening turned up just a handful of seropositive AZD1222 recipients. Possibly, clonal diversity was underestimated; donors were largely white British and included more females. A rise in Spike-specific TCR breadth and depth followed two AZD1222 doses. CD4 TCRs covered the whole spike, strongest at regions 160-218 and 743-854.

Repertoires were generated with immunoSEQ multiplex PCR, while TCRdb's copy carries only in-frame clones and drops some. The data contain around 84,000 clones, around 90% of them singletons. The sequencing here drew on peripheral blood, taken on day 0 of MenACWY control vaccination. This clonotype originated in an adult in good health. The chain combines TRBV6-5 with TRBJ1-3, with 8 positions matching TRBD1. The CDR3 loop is CASRDTGGSGNTIYF. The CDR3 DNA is TGTGCCAGCAGGGATACAGGGGGCTCTGGAAACACCATATATTTT.